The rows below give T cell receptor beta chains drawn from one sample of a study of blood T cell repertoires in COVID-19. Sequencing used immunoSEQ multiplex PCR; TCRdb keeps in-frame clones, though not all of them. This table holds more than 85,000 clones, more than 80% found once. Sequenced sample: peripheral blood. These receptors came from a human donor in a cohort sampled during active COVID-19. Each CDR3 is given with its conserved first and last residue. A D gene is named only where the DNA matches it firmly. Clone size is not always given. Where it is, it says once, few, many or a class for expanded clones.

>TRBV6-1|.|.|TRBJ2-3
TGTGCCAGCAGTGATCTGTGGCGAGGAGATACGCAGTATTTT
CASSDLWRGDTQYF
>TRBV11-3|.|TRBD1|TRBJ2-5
TGTGCCAGCAGTTCGGACAGGGGGAACCAAGAGACCCAGTACTTC
CASSSDRGNQETQYF
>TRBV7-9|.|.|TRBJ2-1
TGTGCCAGCAGCTTATCGTCGAACCCCGTCGGTTACAATGAGCAGTTCTTC
CASSLSSNPVGYNEQFF
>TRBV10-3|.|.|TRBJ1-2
TGTGCCATCAGTGGACAGGCATATGGCTACACCTTC
CAISGQAYGYTF
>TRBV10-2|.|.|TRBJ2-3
TGCGCCAGCAGTGATCAGTATACCACAGATACGCAGTATTTT
CASSDQYTTDTQYF
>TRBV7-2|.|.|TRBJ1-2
TGTGCCAGCAGCCCGACCTTTCTAGGAGTTACTAATGGCTACACCTTC
CASSPTFLGVTNGYTF
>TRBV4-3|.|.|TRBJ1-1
TGCGCCAGCAGCCAAGAGGCACAAACTATCAACACTGAAGCTTTCTTT
CASSQEAQTINTEAFF
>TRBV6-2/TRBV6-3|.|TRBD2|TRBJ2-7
TGTGCCAGCAGCTCCGGGACTACTTATTCTAACGAGCAGTACTTC
CASSSGTTYSNEQYF
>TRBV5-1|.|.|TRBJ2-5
TGCGCCAGCAGCTCCGGGCTGAGGGCCCTGGGGACCCAGTACTTC
CASSSGLRALGTQYF
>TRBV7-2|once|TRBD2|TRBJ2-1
TGTGCCAGCAGCTTAGTAGGCGGGGGGGGATGGAGTGAGCAGTTCTTC
CASSLVGGGGWSEQFF
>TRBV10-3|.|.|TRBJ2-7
TGTGCCATCAGTGAGTGGGGCACCTACGAGCAGTACTTC
CAISEWGTYEQYF
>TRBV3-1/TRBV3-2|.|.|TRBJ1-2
TGTGCCACGCGCGAGGCAGGGAATAACTATGGCTACACCTTC
CATREAGNNYGYTF
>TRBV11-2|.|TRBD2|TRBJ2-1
TGTGCCAGCAGCCACCGCGGGGGACAGCAGTTCTTC
CASSHRGGQQFF